Shown below are 20 T cell receptor beta chains from a single sample sequenced in a study of blood T cells in healthy people across ages. Sample-barcoded 5' priming and a J-beta primer mix drove a second PCR of 7 to 11 cycles. MiXCR, applied by TCRdb to the 5' RACE reads, yields one record per CDR3 protein. This sample has about 1.6 million distinct CDR3 sequences, with about 35% found just once. The sample comprised blood. The receptors derive from a woman aged 25 to 39 in good health.

This clonotype was seen once. At one end, the junction sequence differs from germline, possibly due to a read error. The chain recombines TRBV27 with TRBJ2-3, with TRBD2 identical over 11 bases. The CDR3 sequence is 16 residues long. Germline V gene data show CDR1 as MNHEY and CDR2 as SMNVEV (reference sequence). CDR3: CASSLGTSGSRDTRYF. The CDR3 DNA follows: TGTGCCAGCAGTTTAGGAACTAGCGGGAGTAGAGATACGCGGTATTTT.

This clonotype was picked up many times. The chain links TRBV6-1 to TRBJ1-2; D unclear. The CDR3 is made up of 15 amino acids. V was pared by 7 bases and J by 2 bases, with 17 bases between. CDR1 and CDR2 (germline): MNHNS, SASEGT. This CDR3 is CASTKSRVPNYGYTF. CDR3 coding DNA: TGTGCCAGCACCAAATCACGGGTGCCGAACTATGGCTACACCTTC.

This clonotype was seen a handful of times. The V call is TRBV7-3, the J call TRBJ2-7; possible D gene TRBD1, 5 bases. The CDR3 totals 13 residues. CDR1 and CDR2 (germline): SGHTA, FQGTGA. Trimming stripped 5 bases from V and 5 bases from J, with 13 bases between. The CDR3 DNA follows: TGTGCCAGCAGCCTAAGCAGGGTCGACGAGCAGTACTTC. This codes for CASSLSRVDEQYF. The variable domain in full, completed from reference TRBV7-3 and TRBJ2-7, reads GAGVSQTPSNKVTEKGKYVELRCDPISGHTALYWYRQSLGQGPEFLIYFQGTGAADDSGLPNDRFFAVRPEGSVSTLKIQRTERGDSAVYLCASSLSRVDEQYFGPGTRLTVT.

On this clonotype itself: A read error may be the cause here, since a much bigger clone is one base away. The chain recombines TRBV29-1 with TRBJ2-5; D call uncertain. The ends were cut back, 3 bases at V and 5 bases at J, with 7 bases in the middle. CDR1 is SQVTM and CDR2 is ANQGSEA in the germline V gene. The CDR3 extends over 11 amino acids. CDR3 loop: CSVETAETQYF. CDR3 in DNA: TGCAGCGTTGAGACGGCGGAGACCCAGTACTTC.

This sequence joins TRBV5-1 and TRBJ2-1; D is unresolved. Germline CDR1 and CDR2: SGHRS and YFSETQ. V was cut by 4 bases and J by 5 bases, with 10 bases left in between. There are 13 residues in the CDR3. The CDR3 sequence: CASSTGLHNEQFF. The CDR3 DNA reads TGCGCCAGCAGCACGGGCCTACACAATGAGCAGTTCTTC. Together with reference TRBV5-1 and TRBJ2-1, the CDR3 gives the full variable domain: KAGVTQTPRYLIKTRGQQVTLSCSPISGHRSVSWYQQTPGQGLQFLFEYFSETQRNKGNFPGRFSGRQFSNSRSEMNVSTLELGDSALYLCASSTGLHNEQFFGPGTRLTVL.

The chain couples TRBV6-2 or TRBV6-3 to TRBJ2-1, with 8 positions matching TRBD2. Germline V gives CDR1 MNHEY, CDR2 SVGEGT. The V gene end was trimmed by 6 bases and the J gene end by 0 bases; junction bases not matched to a gene: 7. The CDR3 extends over 16 amino acids. This CDR3 is CASRTSAGASYNEQFF. CDR3 in DNA: TGTGCCAGCAGAACGTCAGCGGGAGCCTCCTACAATGAGCAGTTCTTC.

The chain combines TRBV20-1 with TRBJ2-1, with 8 bases that match TRBD2. The CDR3 totals 14 residues. In germline, CDR1 is DFQATT, CDR2 SNEGSKA (reference sequence). The J segment lost 8 bases and the V segment lost 3 bases, leaving 9 bases of the junction unmatched. The DNA for the CDR3 is TGCAGTGCTAGTCGGAGCGGGAGTACAGATGAGCAGTTCTTC. It yields the protein CSASRSGSTDEQFF.

About this clonotype: It is likely a read error, because the conserved phenylalanine at the end of the CDR3 is missing. Here the CDR3 reads CASSLAGVGTDTQYV. CDR3 bases: TGTGCCAGCAGCTTAGCAGGGGTAGGCACAGATACGCAGTATGTT. The chain recombines TRBV7-2 with TRBJ2-3; weak D call: TRBD1 (5 bases). Trimming left V 0 bases short and J 1 base short, with 8 bases between. This CDR3 is 15 amino acids long. Germline CDR1 SGHTA, CDR2 FQGNSA.

The chain carries TRBV10-3 and TRBJ1-1, with D unclear. Germline CDR1 ENHRY, CDR2 SYGVKD. The V end was cut by 0 bases, the J end by 5 bases, with 13 bases between. This CDR3 is built from 15 residues. The CDR3 DNA sequence: TGTGCCATCAGTGAGTCAATCCTGGGGAGGACTGAAGCTTTCTTT. It yields the protein CAISESILGRTEAFF.

This clonotype was counted only a few times. The chain couples TRBV11-2 to TRBJ2-5; TRBD2 agrees at 12 bases. The J segment lost 4 bases and the V segment lost 4 bases, leaving 4 bases of the junction unmatched. Germline lookup yields CDR1 SGHAT and CDR2 FQNNGV. The CDR3 runs to 15 residues. CDR3 nucleotide sequence: TGTGCCAGCAGCTCTAGCGGGAGGGTGGGAGAGACCCAGTACTTC. Amino acid sequence: CASSSSGRVGETQYF.

This clonotype was observed at least ten times. One junction end disagrees with the germline gene, perhaps due to a read error. The gene calls are TRBV9 and TRBJ2-3; 9 positions agree with TRBD2. Germline V lookup: CDR1 SGDLS, CDR2 YYNGEE. CDR3 length: 15 residues. The CDR3 coding sequence is TGCGCCAGCAGCCCTTTAGCGGGAGTCACAGATACGCAGTATTTT. This sequence encodes CASSPLAGVTDTQYF.

This clonotype showed up just once. The chain joins TRBV18 to TRBJ2-7; 9 positions agree with TRBD2. Trimming at V came to 5 bases and at J to 6 bases, leaving 11 bases not matched to a gene. The CDR3 consists of 15 residues. CDR1 and CDR2 from the germline V gene are KGHSH and LQKENI. Written as DNA, the CDR3 is TGTGCCAGCTCATCCGGACTAGCGAATCCTCGCGAGCAGTACTTC. As protein: CASSSGLANPREQYF.

This clonotype was picked up many times. This rearrangement joins TRBV29-1 to TRBJ2-7; 11 bases match TRBD2. This CDR3 is built from 13 residues. Germline CDR1 SQVTM, CDR2 ANQGSEA. V lost 3 bases and J lost 3; bases outside the gene matches: 1. CDR3 sequence (DNA): TGCAGCGTTGAGACTAGCGGGATCTACGAGCAGTACTTC. Encoded protein: CSVETSGIYEQYF.

This clonotype was recorded only once. A much larger clonotype is one base distant, so this may be a read error. The chain carries TRBV9 and TRBJ2-1; TRBD1 is a possible D gene (6 bases). The J call may be incorrect, as the DNA end agrees better with TRBJ2-7. The CDR3 has 15 amino acids. Germline V gene lookup returns CDR1 SGDLS and CDR2 YYNGEE. The DNA for the CDR3 is TGTGCCAGCAGCGTAGGCAGGGGAACCTACAATGAGCAGTACTTC. Translation: CASSVGRGTYNEQYF.

Concerning this clonotype itself: The junction does not match germline at one end; this may be a read error. V is TRBV20-1 and J is TRBJ2-4; D not certain. In germline, CDR1 is DFQATT, CDR2 SNEGSKA (reference sequence). CDR3 length equals 15 residues. This CDR3 reads CSARGLWVAKNILYF. As DNA, the CDR3 is TGCAGTGCCAGAGGTCTCTGGGTAGCCAAAAACATTCTGTACTTC.

This clonotype came up a few times. The chain employs TRBV28 and TRBJ1-2; the D is unclear. Trimming left V 4 bases short and J 6 bases short, with 6 bases between. Germline loops: CDR1 MDHEN, CDR2 SYDVKM. The length of the CDR3 is 11 residues. In DNA, the CDR3 is TGTGCCAGCAGTTGGGAGGATGGCTACACCTTC. It specifies CASSWEDGYTF.

This clonotype was observed a handful of times. The V gene is TRBV4-2, the J gene TRBJ2-7; D could derive from TRBD1 or TRBD2 (6 bases each). Looked up from germline, CDR1 is LGHNA and CDR2 is YNFKEQ. The length of the CDR3 is 19 residues. Trimming removed 0 bases at V and 6 bases at J, with 27 bases between. Written as DNA, the CDR3 is TGTGCCAGCAGCCAAGATCTGGTATGGAACCTAGCGTTGGGGGCCGAGCAGTACTTC. It yields the protein CASSQDLVWNLALGAEQYF.

Only a few counts were recorded for this clonotype. The chain combines TRBV20-1 with TRBJ2-1, with D unclear. Germline V gives CDR1 DFQATT, CDR2 SNEGSKA (reference sequence). The V end was cut by 6 bases, the J end by 0 bases, with 15 bases between. The CDR3 has 15 amino acids. The CDR3 protein is CSALNFVYSYNEQFF. CDR3 DNA: TGCAGTGCCCTGAACTTCGTCTACTCCTACAATGAGCAGTTCTTC.

This chain uses TRBV4-1 with TRBJ2-5; D possibly corresponds to TRBD2 (5 bases). V gave up 3 bases and J gave up 5 bases, with 10 bases separating them. The CDR3 length is 13 residues. Germline values: CDR1 MGHRA, CDR2 YSYEKL. CDR3 nucleotide sequence: TGCGCCAGCAGCCAGGCCGGGATGGAGACCCAGTACTTC. It yields the protein CASSQAGMETQYF.

Concerning this clonotype itself: Germline is not matched at one junction end, which may reflect a read error. The chain employs TRBV10-1 and TRBJ1-1; D possibly corresponds to TRBD1 (6 bases). Germline-derived CDR1 and CDR2 are WNHNN and SYGVQD (reference sequence). CDR3 size: 18 residues. The CDR3 loop is CASSETDWGQKLNTEAFF. CDR3 coding DNA: TGCGCCAGCAGTGAGACCGACTGGGGGCAGAAACTCAACACTGAGGCTTTCTTT.